This T cell receptor beta chain was profiled in a study of T cells in Graves' hyperthyroidism and ophthalmopathy. Overall study context: At the time of initial diagnosis and before any treatment, peripheral blood was collected. Study-wide results and limits: The authors' 13 V-J model separated ophthalmopathy from stable hyperthyroidism.

TCR beta CDR3 regions were amplified from RNA transcripts. The HTBI primer set drove a first-round RT-PCR of the TCR CDR3. TCRdb called the multiplex PCR reads again in MiXCR, with one record for every CDR3 protein. Here the sample spans 600,000 or so distinct CDR3 sequences, roughly 17% being singletons. V was shortened by 5 bases and J by 4 bases, with 15 bases between the two germline ends. There are 15 residues in the CDR3. With regard to this clonotype: What it binds is not known.

This receptor was taken from a woman aged 25 to 45 with Graves' hyperthyroidism. The J gene is TRBJ2-1, the V gene TRBV12-3 or TRBV12-4; D remains ambiguous. The sequencing sample was made of blood. CDR3 nucleotides: TGTGCCAGCAGTCCACATAGAACACAATACAATGAGCAGTTCTTC. This sequence encodes CASSPHRTQYNEQFF.